A single sample is the source of the 20 T cell receptor beta chains below, sequenced in a study of T cells in Graves' hyperthyroidism and ophthalmopathy. TCR beta CDR3 regions were amplified from RNA transcripts. The HTBI primer set drove a first-round RT-PCR of the TCR CDR3. TCRdb passed the multiplex PCR reads through MiXCR, listing each CDR3 protein once. Seen here are around 300,000 distinct CDR3 sequences, roughly 13% observed once, and the top ten hold around 8%. The sequenced material came from blood. The receptor source for this set is a woman aged 40 to 49 with Graves' hyperthyroidism.

This clonotype was recorded at least ten times. The chain employs TRBV6-4 and TRBJ2-1; 7 nucleotides match TRBD2. The germline CDR1 and CDR2 sequences are MRHNA and SNTAGT. This CDR3 spans 15 amino acids. The ends lost 7 bases at V and 3 bases at J; junction bases unmatched: 9. The CDR3 reads CASTQRAGDYNEQFF. CDR3 DNA sequence: TGTGCCAGCACCCAAAGGGCGGGAGACTACAATGAGCAGTTCTTC.

This clonotype was counted many times. The rearrangement joins TRBV27 to TRBJ1-6; no definite D call. The germline gives CDR1 MNHEY, CDR2 SMNVEV (reference sequence). Trimming took off 5 bases at V and 6 bases at J, with 14 bases between the two ends. This CDR3 is 15 amino acids long. For the CDR3, the DNA is TGTGCCAGCAGTCCCACCTGGGGAGTTAATTCACCCCTCCACTTT. Encoded protein: CASSPTWGVNSPLHF.

This clonotype was seen at least ten times. The chain is built from TRBV20-1 and TRBJ2-7; tentatively, D is TRBD1 (5 bases). Germline V gene sequence: CDR1 DFQATT, CDR2 SNEGSKA (reference sequence). The CDR3 totals 14 residues. Trimming pared 6 bases from V and 6 bases from J, leaving 21 bases between. CDR3 protein: CSARQTLPFGEQYF. The CDR3 nucleotides are TGCAGTGCGAGACAGACCCTACCTTTCGGCGAGCAGTACTTC.

This clonotype has more than one count but fewer than ten. The V call is TRBV7-2, the J call TRBJ2-5; tentatively, D is TRBD1 or TRBD2 (5 bases each). With 3 bases removed from V and 5 bases from J, the gap between germline ends came to 10 bases. In germline, CDR1 is SGHTA, CDR2 FQGNSA. CDR3 length equals 13 residues. The CDR3 DNA reads TGTGCCAGCAGCTTTGCTGGGACGGAGACCCAGTACTTC. Amino acids: CASSFAGTETQYF. Full variable domain (rest looked up from reference TRBV7-2 and TRBJ2-5): GAGVSQSPSNKVTEKGKDVELRCDPISGHTALYWYRQSLGQGLEFLIYFQGNSAPDKSGLPSDRFSAERTGGSVSTLTIQRTQQEDSAVYLCASSFAGTETQYFGPGTRLLVL.

The J gene is TRBJ2-7, the V gene TRBV5-1; 12 bases agree with TRBD1. The CDR3 loop spans 15 amino acids. The V and J ends lost 2 bases and 6 bases, in that order; junction bases with no gene match: 6. CDR1 and CDR2 (germline): SGHRS, YFSETQ. The CDR3 protein is CASSFTGTGGREQYF. For the CDR3, the DNA is TGCGCCAGCAGCTTTACCGGGACAGGGGGCCGCGAGCAGTACTTC. The full variable domain, with the rest looked up from reference TRBV5-1 and TRBJ2-7, is KAGVTQTPRYLIKTRGQQVTLSCSPISGHRSVSWYQQTPGQGLQFLFEYFSETQRNKGNFPGRFSGRQFSNSRSEMNVSTLELGDSALYLCASSFTGTGGREQYFGPGTRLTVT.

As concerns this clonotype: Sequence at one end of the junction differs from germline and may be a read error. V and J are TRBV10-3 and TRBJ2-7; 14 bases agree with TRBD2. Germline V CDR1 and CDR2: ENHRY, SYGVKD. This CDR3 spans 19 amino acids. For the CDR3, the DNA is TGTGCCGTCAGTGAGACGGGACTAGCGGGAGTCTCTCCATCCTACGAGCAGTACTTC. It is translated as CAVSETGLAGVSPSYEQYF.

This clonotype was counted at least ten times. In nucleotides, the CDR3 is TGTGCCAGCACCCGGGACAGGGACTTCACCGGGGAGCTGTTTTTT. Amino acid sequence: CASTRDRDFTGELFF. The chain is built from TRBV12-3 or TRBV12-4 and TRBJ2-2; 9 nucleotides align to TRBD1. The CDR3 is 15 residues long. Trimming removed 7 bases from V and 4 bases from J; junction bases left unmatched: 7.

This clonotype was found many times. J is TRBJ1-1 and V is TRBV30, with D unresolved. Germline assignment: CDR1 GTSNPN and CDR2 SVGIG (reference sequence). Deletions cut 0 bases from V and 11 bases from J, with 10 bases between. This CDR3 region has 11 residues. CDR3 residues: CAWSVGMGAFF. The DNA of the CDR3 is TGTGCCTGGAGTGTAGGGATGGGGGCTTTCTTT.

This clonotype was observed many times. The rearrangement uses TRBV24-1 and TRBJ2-1; 12 nucleotides line up with TRBD2. Looked up from germline, CDR1 is KGHDR and CDR2 is SFDVKD. The J segment lost 5 bases and the V segment lost 2 bases, leaving 6 bases of the junction unmatched. The CDR3 loop spans 17 amino acids. CDR3 region: CATSDWTSGKGDNEQFF. The CDR3 DNA reads TGTGCCACCAGTGATTGGACTAGCGGGAAGGGGGACAATGAGCAGTTCTTC.

In this sample, this clonotype turned up many times. The V gene is TRBV10-3, the J gene TRBJ1-2; D perhaps matches TRBD1 (6 bases). The CDR3 has 16 residues. Germline CDR1 and CDR2: ENHRY and SYGVKD. Trimming pared 3 bases from V and 3 bases from J, leaving 17 bases between. The chain's CDR3 is CAISEQGSLPDYGYTF. In DNA form, the CDR3 reads TGTGCCATCAGTGAACAGGGCTCGCTCCCGGACTATGGCTACACCTTC.

This clonotype was seen only a few times. A single base separates this from a much larger clone, so it may be a read error. The V and J genes are TRBV12-3 or TRBV12-4 and TRBJ2-3; 7 positions agree with TRBD1. The junction had 7 bases not matched to a gene; V was cut back by 1 base and J by 0 bases. This CDR3 has 17 residues. CDR3 region: CASSLGNWGQSTDTQYF. The CDR3 DNA sequence: TGTGCCAGCAGTTTAGGGAATTGGGGACAGAGCACAGATACGCAGTATTTT.

Ten or more counts support this clonotype. V and J are TRBV6-1 and TRBJ2-5; 11 bases fit TRBD2. Unmatched junction bases numbered 10, after V lost 6 bases and J lost 4 bases. The CDR3 runs to 16 residues. Germline V gene lookup returns CDR1 MNHNS and CDR2 SASEGT. The CDR3 loop is CASSGLAGGKGETQYF. In DNA form, the CDR3 reads TGTGCCAGCAGCGGACTAGCGGGCGGCAAGGGAGAGACCCAGTACTTC.

The CDR3 DNA follows: TGTGCCAGCAGCCAAGATCAAGTTTCCCTGGGGGAGCTGTTTTTT. Translating gives CASSQDQVSLGELFF. The chain joins TRBV3-1 to TRBJ2-2; D is undetermined. The CDR3 consists of 15 residues. The V gene's germline CDR1 is LGHDT and CDR2 YNNKEL (reference sequence). V shed 0 bases and J shed 8 bases, with 13 bases lying between them.

This clonotype has a count of ten or more. The chain combines TRBV6-1 with TRBJ2-5, with TRBD2 identical over 9 bases. The germline gives CDR1 MNHNS, CDR2 SASEGT. Trimming took 8 bases from V and 5 from J; bases not matched to a gene: 9. The CDR3 consists of 14 residues. The CDR3 is CASWRGGNGETQYF. The CDR3 coding sequence is TGTGCCAGCTGGCGGGGGGGAAACGGCGAGACCCAGTACTTC.

This clonotype was counted ten times or more. CDR3 DNA: TGCAGTGCCACCGACCTGGGAGATACGCAGTATTTT. This translates into CSATDLGDTQYF. The chain recombines TRBV20-1 with TRBJ2-3; D gene unclear. V was trimmed by 6 bases and J by 5 bases, leaving 12 bases between them. CDR1 is DFQATT, CDR2 SNEGSKA, per germline (reference sequence). CDR3 length: 12 residues.

This clonotype has ten or more counts. V is TRBV28 and J is TRBJ2-7; D may be TRBD1 (6 bases). Trimming left V 7 bases short and J 2 bases short, with 15 bases between. This CDR3 is built from 14 residues. Germline V gene data show CDR1 as MDHEN and CDR2 as SYDVKM. The CDR3 is CASIEGDKTYEQYF. For the CDR3, the DNA is TGTGCCAGCATAGAGGGGGACAAAACCTACGAGCAGTACTTC.

This clonotype was observed many times. V usage is TRBV11-2 and J usage is TRBJ2-5; D might be TRBD1 (5 bases). This CDR3 is 14 amino acids long. The germline CDR1 and CDR2 sequences are SGHAT and FQNNGV. The ends were cut back, 4 bases at V and 5 bases at J, with 14 bases in the middle. CDR3 region: CASSSSGRAETQYF. In DNA form, the CDR3 reads TGTGCCAGCAGCTCATCAGGGCGCGCGGAGACCCAGTACTTC. The full variable domain, rest sourced from reference TRBV11-2 and TRBJ2-5, is EAGVAQSPRYKIIEKRQSVAFWCNPISGHATLYWYQQILGQGPKLLIQFQNNGVVDDSQLPKDRFSAERLKGVDSTLKIQPAKLEDSAVYLCASSSSGRAETQYFGPGTRLLVL.

Many counts were recorded for this clonotype. The rearrangement uses TRBV7-2 and TRBJ1-1; no clear D. The CDR3 runs to 14 residues. V dropped 3 bases and J dropped 1 base, with 9 bases sitting between them. The germline gives CDR1 SGHTA, CDR2 FQGNSA. CDR3 DNA: TGTGCCAGCAGCTTCCCACCATCGAACACTGAAGCTTTCTTT. Its protein is CASSFPPSNTEAFF.

The sample holds many counts of this clonotype. V is TRBV6-1 and J is TRBJ2-3; 8 positions match TRBD2. V lost 5 bases, J lost 6 bases, and 10 bases stayed unmatched. CDR1 MNHNS and CDR2 SASEGT come from the germline V gene. This CDR3 comprises 15 residues. Here the CDR3 reads CASSLTLAGWDTQYF. The CDR3 nucleotides read TGTGCCAGCAGTTTAACCCTAGCGGGCTGGGATACGCAGTATTTT.

Comments on this clonotype: Since a much larger clone is just one base distant, this may be a read error. The J gene is TRBJ2-1, the V gene TRBV20-1, with no clear D. Per the germline V gene, CDR1 is DFQATT and CDR2 is SNEGSKA (reference sequence). The CDR3 sequence is 11 residues long. CDR3 sequence reads: CSVTAANGQFF. Written as DNA, the CDR3 is TGCAGTGTAACGGCAGCGAATGGGCAGTTCTTC.